This entry concerns a single T cell receptor beta chain. This record belongs to a study of cytomegalovirus exposure and HLA in healthy donors. TCRdb's table, derived via immunoSEQ multiplex PCR, lists solely in-frame clones and lacks some. The table lists a few hundred thousand clones, 88% of them singletons, with around 0.96% in the top ten. Sequenced sample: PBMCs. This TCR was recovered from a young man in good health and CMV-seronegative.

The DNA for the CDR3 is TGTGCCAGCAGAGAACGGGAGGGACGGCTGAACACTGAAGCTTTCTTT. Translated, it gives CASREREGRLNTEAFF. This sequence joins TRBV2 and TRBJ1-1, with D perhaps matching TRBD1 (5 bases). The CDR3 contains 16 residues. Per germline, CDR1 SNHLY and CDR2 FYNNEI. Trimming removed 6 bases at V and 0 bases at J, with 17 bases between.